This T cell receptor beta chain was documented in a study of T cell responses to AZD1222 COVID-19 vaccine (dated by TCRdb to the early 2020s). About the investigation overall: AZD1222 recipients whose second dose came at about 4 weeks and those whose second dose came at about 12 weeks were combined into one group, since spike-specific TCR depth and breadth did not differ between the two schedules. A total of 233 trial participants underwent TCR sequencing, of whom 207 had received two doses of AZD1222 and approximately 25 had received two doses of the MenACWY control vaccine. Trial participants were enrolled by age into 18-55, 56-69 and 70-plus year subgroups, with approximately 150, 28 and 58 TCR-sequenced participants respectively. General findings and caveats noted by the study authors: Because no day 14 peak-response samples were available, the repertoires could be characterized only after the peak T cell response. Nearly half of unique spike-specific TCRs reportedly recognized epitopes outside regions mutated in the B.1.351 and B.1.1.7 variants. Participants were mostly white British, with more females than males. The authors suggested clonal diversity may have been underestimated. The vaccine-associated CD4 TCRs covered the entire spike protein, and the dominant responses fell in regions 160-218 and 743-854. In the small 56-69-year group, the increase in depth fell short of significance, most likely because of low power. Only five to seven AZD1222 recipients were SARS-CoV-2 seropositive at baseline, limiting conclusions about previously exposed vaccinees. Spike-specific TCR breadth and depth rose significantly after two AZD1222 doses compared with day 0 and with MenACWY recipients.

With respect to this clone: It lacks a known antigen. Within one base of it there is no much larger clone, and no base qualities were kept.

The germline V gene specifies SGHDN as CDR1 and FVKESK as CDR2. The V end gives up 4 bases and the J end 5 bases, leaving 9 bases in the junction not matched to a gene. Its CDR3 holds 17 amino acids, cysteine through phenylalanine. Just the 51-base CDR3 DNA is kept, in frame starting at base 1. The CDR3 regions of human TCRbeta chains were analyzed by immunosequencing. The paper's data handling went like this. Repertoire TCRs were matched against a reference library of SARS-CoV-2-specific TCRs generated with the MIRA antigen-specificity platform. Breadth was defined as the fraction of unique TCRs that were SARS-CoV-2-associated. Depth was defined as the fraction of total T cells that were SARS-CoV-2-associated. Using the MIRA data, each spike-specific TCR was assigned both to the spike region to which the TCR was reactive and to a CD4 or CD8 class. Log10-transformed breadth and depth values were compared by one-way ANOVA with Sidak's multiple comparisons tests. The table comes from immuneACCESS by way of TCRdb, which keeps in-frame sequences with V and J called. Part of the clones is missing from these tables; in studies checked, under half for an unresolved V gene and the rest for unknown reasons. Clone size and the V and J calls come from that table; the DNA yielded D and trimming. This sample comprises about 180,000 clones, around 94% of them detected only once. The top ten hold about 2.5% of the sample.

The time point label corresponds to: baseline before first vaccination. Vaccinee samples came from UK trials COV001 and COV002, including a single-blind randomized controlled phase 2/3 trial of AZD1222 (ChAdOx1 nCoV-19) in healthy adults. Trial participant PBMC samples were collected at day 0 and day 28 after the second dose for TCRbeta chain sequencing. The sequences come from peripheral blood, collected on day 0 of AZD1222 vaccination. The rearranged chain carries TRBV14 and TRBJ2-1, and 12 junctional nucleotides match TRBD2. The receptor comes from an adult in good health. The nucleotide sequence is TGTGCCAGCAGCCCAATCACACTAGCGGGAGGTCACAATGAGCAGTTCTTC. It specifies CASSPITLAGGHNEQFF.